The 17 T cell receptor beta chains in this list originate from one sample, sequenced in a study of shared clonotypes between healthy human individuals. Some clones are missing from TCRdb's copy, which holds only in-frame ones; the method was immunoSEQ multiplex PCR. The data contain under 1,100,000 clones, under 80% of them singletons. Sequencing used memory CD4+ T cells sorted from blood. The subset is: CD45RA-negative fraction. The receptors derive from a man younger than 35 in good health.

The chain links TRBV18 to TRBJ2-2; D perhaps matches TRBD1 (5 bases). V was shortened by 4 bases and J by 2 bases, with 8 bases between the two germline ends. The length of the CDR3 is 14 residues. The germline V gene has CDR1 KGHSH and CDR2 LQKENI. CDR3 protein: CASSQGFNTGELFF. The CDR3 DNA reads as TGTGCCAGCTCACAGGGGTTCAACACCGGGGAGCTGTTTTTT.

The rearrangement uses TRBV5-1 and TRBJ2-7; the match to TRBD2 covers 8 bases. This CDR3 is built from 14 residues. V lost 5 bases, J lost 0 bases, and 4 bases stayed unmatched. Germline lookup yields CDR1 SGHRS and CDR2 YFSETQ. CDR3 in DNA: TGCGCCAGCAGAGCCGGGACTAGCTCCTACGAGCAGTACTTC. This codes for CASRAGTSSYEQYF. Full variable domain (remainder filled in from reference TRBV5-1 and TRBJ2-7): KAGVTQTPRYLIKTRGQQVTLSCSPISGHRSVSWYQQTPGQGLQFLFEYFSETQRNKGNFPGRFSGRQFSNSRSEMNVSTLELGDSALYLCASRAGTSSYEQYFGPGTRLTVT.

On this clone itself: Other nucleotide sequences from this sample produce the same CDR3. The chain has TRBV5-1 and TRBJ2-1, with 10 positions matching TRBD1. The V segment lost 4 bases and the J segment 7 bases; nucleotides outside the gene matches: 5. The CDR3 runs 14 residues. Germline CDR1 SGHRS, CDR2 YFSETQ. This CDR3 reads CASSLRTGGNEQFF. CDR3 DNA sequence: TGCGCCAGCAGCCTCCGGACAGGGGGGAATGAGCAGTTCTTC.

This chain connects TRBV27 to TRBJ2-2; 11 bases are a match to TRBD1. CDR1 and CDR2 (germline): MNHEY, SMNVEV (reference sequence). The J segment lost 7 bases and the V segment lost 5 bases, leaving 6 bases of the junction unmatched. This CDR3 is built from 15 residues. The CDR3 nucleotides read TGTGCCAGCAGTCCCCAGGGACAGGGGGTCGGGGAGCTGTTTTTT. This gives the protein CASSPQGQGVGELFF.

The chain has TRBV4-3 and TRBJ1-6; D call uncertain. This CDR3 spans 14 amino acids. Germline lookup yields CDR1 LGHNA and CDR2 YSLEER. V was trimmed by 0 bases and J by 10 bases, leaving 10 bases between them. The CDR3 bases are TGCGCCAGCAGCCAAGAGAATGGGAGGTCACCCCTCCACTTT. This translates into CASSQENGRSPLHF.

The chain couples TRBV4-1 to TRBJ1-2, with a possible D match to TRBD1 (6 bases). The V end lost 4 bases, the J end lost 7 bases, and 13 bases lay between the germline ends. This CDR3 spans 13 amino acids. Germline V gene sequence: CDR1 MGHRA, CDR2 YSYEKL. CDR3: CASSRTDRSGYTF. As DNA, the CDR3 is TGCGCCAGCAGCCGAACAGACAGGAGTGGCTACACCTTC.

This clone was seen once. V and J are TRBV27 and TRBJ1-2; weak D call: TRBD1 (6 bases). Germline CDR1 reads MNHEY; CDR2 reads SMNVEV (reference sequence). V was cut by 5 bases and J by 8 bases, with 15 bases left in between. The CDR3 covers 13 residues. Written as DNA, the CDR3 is TGTGCCAGCAGTCCCGACAGGCTTTCCGGCTACACCTTC. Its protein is CASSPDRLSGYTF.

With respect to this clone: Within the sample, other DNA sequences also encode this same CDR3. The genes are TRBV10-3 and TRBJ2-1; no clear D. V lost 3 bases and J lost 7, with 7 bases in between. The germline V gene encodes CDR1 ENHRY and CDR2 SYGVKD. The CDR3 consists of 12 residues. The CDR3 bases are TGTGCCATCAGTGATTGGGGAAATGAGCAGTTCTTC. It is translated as CAISDWGNEQFF.

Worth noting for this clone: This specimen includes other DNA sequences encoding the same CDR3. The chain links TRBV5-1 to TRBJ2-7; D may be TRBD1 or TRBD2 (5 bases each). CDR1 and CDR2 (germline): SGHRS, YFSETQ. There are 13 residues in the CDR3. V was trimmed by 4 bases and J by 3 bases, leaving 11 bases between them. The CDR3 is CASSRGRDYEQYF. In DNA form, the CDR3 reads TGCGCCAGCAGCAGGGGACGGGACTACGAGCAGTACTTC. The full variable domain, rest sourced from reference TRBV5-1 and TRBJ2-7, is KAGVTQTPRYLIKTRGQQVTLSCSPISGHRSVSWYQQTPGQGLQFLFEYFSETQRNKGNFPGRFSGRQFSNSRSEMNVSTLELGDSALYLCASSRGRDYEQYFGPGTRLTVT.

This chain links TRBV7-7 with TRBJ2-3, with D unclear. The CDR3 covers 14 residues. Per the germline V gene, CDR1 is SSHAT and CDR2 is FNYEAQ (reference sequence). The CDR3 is CATWIRFPTDTQYF. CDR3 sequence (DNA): TGTGCTACCTGGATCAGGTTCCCCACAGATACGCAGTATTTT.

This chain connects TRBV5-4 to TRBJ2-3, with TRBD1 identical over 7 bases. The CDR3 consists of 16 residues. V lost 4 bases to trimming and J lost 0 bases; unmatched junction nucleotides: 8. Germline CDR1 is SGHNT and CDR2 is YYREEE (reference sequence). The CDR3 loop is CASSRVGTASTDTQYF. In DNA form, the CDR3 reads TGTGCCAGCAGCCGGGTCGGGACAGCTAGCACAGATACGCAGTATTTT.

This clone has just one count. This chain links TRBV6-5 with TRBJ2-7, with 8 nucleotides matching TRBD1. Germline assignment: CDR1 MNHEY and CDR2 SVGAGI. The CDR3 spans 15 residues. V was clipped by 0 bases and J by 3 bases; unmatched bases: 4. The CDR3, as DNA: TGTGCCAGCAGTTACTCTGACAGGGGAATCTACGAGCAGTACTTC. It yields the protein CASSYSDRGIYEQYF.

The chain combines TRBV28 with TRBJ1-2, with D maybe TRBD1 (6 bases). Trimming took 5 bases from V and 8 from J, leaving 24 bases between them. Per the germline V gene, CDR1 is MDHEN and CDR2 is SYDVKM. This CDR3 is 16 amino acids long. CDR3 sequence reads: CASSSYYRTGARGYTF. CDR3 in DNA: TGTGCCAGCAGTAGTTATTATCGTACGGGGGCGCGGGGCTACACCTTC.

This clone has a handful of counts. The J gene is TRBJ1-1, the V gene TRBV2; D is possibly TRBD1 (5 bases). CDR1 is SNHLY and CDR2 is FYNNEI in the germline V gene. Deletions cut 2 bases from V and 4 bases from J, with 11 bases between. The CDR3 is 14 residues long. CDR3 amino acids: CASSERGLFTEAFF. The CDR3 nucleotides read TGTGCCAGCAGTGAAAGGGGTCTGTTCACTGAAGCTTTCTTT.

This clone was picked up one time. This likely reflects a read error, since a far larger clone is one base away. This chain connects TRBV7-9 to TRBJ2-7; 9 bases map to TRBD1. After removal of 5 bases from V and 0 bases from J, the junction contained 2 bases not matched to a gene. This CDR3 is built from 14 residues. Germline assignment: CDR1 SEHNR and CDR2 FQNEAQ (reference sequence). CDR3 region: CASSPDRGSYEQYF. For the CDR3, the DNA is TGTGCCAGCAGCCCGGACAGGGGCTCCTACGAGCAGTACTTC. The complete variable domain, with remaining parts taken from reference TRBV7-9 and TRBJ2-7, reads DTGVSQNPRHKITKRGQNVTFRCDPISEHNRLYWYRQTLGQGPEFLTYFQNEAQLEKSRLLSDRFSAERPKGSFSTLEIQRTEQGDSAMYLCASSPDRGSYEQYFGPGTRLTVT.

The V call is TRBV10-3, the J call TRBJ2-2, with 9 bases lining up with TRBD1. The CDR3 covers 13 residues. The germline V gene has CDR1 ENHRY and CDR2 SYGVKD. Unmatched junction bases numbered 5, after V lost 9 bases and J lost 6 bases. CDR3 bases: TGTGCCATTGGACAGGGGCTGCCCGGGGAGCTGTTTTTT. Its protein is CAIGQGLPGELFF.

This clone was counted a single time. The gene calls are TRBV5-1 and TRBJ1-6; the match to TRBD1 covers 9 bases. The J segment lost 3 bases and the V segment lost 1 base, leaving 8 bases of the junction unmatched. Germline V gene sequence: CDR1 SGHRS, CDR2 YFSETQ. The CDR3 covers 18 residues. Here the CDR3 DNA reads TGCGCCAGCAGCTTGCAACTTACGGGACAGGGCTATAATTCACCCCTCCACTTT. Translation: CASSLQLTGQGYNSPLHF.